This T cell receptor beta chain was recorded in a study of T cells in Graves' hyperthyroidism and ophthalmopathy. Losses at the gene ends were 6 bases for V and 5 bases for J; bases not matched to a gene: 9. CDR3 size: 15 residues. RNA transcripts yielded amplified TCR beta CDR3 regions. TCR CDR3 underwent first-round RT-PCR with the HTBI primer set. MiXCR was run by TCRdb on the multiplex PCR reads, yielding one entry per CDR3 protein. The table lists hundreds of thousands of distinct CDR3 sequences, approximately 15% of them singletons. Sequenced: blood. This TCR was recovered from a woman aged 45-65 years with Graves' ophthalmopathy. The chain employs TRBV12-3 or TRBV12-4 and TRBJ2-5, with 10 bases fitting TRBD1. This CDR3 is CASSLGTGEKETQYF. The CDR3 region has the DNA TGTGCCAGCAGCCTGGGGACAGGGGAGAAGGAGACCCAGTACTTC.